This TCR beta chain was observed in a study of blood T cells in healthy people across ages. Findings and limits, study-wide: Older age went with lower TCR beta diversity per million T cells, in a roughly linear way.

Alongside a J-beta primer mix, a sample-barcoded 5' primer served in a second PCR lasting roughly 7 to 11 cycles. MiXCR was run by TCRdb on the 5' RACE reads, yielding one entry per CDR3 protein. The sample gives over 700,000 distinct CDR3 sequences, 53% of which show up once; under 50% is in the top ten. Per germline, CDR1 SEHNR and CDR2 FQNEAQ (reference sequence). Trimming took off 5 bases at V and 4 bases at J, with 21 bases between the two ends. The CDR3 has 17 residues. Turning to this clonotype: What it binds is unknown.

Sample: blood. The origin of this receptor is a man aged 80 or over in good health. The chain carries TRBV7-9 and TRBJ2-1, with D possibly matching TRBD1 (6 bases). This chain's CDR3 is CASSPWGRGRQYNEQFF. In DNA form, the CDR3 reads TGTGCCAGCAGCCCTTGGGGTAGGGGGAGACAGTACAATGAGCAGTTCTTC.